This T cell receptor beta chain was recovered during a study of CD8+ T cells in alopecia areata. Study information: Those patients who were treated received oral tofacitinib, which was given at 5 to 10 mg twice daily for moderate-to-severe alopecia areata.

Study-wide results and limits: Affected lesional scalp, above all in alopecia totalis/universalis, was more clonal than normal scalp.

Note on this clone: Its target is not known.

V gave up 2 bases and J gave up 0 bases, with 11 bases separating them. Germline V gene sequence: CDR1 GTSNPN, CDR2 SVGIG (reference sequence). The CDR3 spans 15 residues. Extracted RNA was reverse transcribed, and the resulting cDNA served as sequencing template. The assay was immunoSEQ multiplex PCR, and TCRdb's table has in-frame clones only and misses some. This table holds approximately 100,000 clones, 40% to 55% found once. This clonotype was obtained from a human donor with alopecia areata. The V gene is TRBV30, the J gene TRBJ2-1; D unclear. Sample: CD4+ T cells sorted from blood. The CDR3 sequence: CAWSLGFPSYNEQFF. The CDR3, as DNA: TGTGCCTGGAGTCTGGGCTTCCCCTCCTACAATGAGCAGTTCTTC.